One and the same sample provided the 4 T cell receptor beta chains below, sequenced in a study of PD-1 blockade in classical Hodgkin lymphoma (dated by TCRdb to the early 2020s). The library was built by means of the immunoSEQ multiplex PCR assay. Imported from immuneACCESS, the table was reduced by TCRdb to in-frame sequences with V and J called. These copies leave out some clones; in studies compared against another copy, an unresolved V gene accounts for under half, and the cause of the remainder is not known. The sample records about 150,000 clones, approximately 81% of which are singletons. Roughly 8.4% of the sample goes to the ten largest clones. The time point label for this specimen denotes: cycle 2 day 1 (C2D1) of nivolumab. Every trial patient had relapsed following autologous stem cell transplantation, and prior brentuximab vedotin exposure was what differed among cohorts A, B and C.

The starting material was peripheral blood mononuclear cells (PBMCs), obtained before the second cycle of nivolumab. The receptor set was obtained from a human donor with classical Hodgkin lymphoma.

The chain joins TRBV18 to TRBJ1-1; D perhaps matches TRBD1 (6 bases). Germline V gene lookup returns CDR1 KGHSH and CDR2 LQKENI. The CDR3 runs to 12 residues. The V and J ends lost 4 bases and 8 bases respectively, with 11 bases between them. Here the CDR3 DNA reads TGTGCCAGCTCACGGGGGGCTGCCGAAGCTTTCTTT. It codes for CASSRGAAEAFF.

In this sample, this clone turned up a few times. The chain uses TRBV13 and TRBJ2-7; D is ambiguous. There are 11 residues in the CDR3. Deletions cut 1 base from V and 5 bases from J, with 3 bases between. Germline CDR1 is PRHDT and CDR2 is FYEKMQ (reference sequence). The CDR3 region is CASSLDHEQYF. The CDR3 DNA sequence: TGTGCCAGCAGCTTAGACCACGAGCAGTACTTC.

The rearrangement joins TRBV28 to TRBJ1-4; maybe TRBD1 (6 bases). The germline V gene encodes CDR1 MDHEN and CDR2 SYDVKM. Trimming cost V 2 bases and J 3 bases, with 10 bases left between them. This CDR3 has 15 amino acids. The CDR3 region has the DNA TGTGCCAGCAGTTTAACAGGGATGCCTAATGAAAAACTGTTTTTT. Protein sequence: CASSLTGMPNEKLFF.

The J gene is TRBJ1-4, the V gene TRBV19; the match to TRBD1 covers 7 bases. Germline CDR1 and CDR2: LNHDA and SQIVND (reference sequence). CDR3 size: 15 residues. V shed 7 bases, J shed 4 bases, and the junction held 9 bases outside the gene matches. CDR3 coding DNA: TGTGCCAGTAAGAAACTGGGACAGAGTAATGAAAAACTGTTTTTT. This gives the protein CASKKLGQSNEKLFF.